This T cell receptor beta chain comes out of a study of cytomegalovirus exposure and HLA in healthy donors. Trimming shortened V by 6 bases and J by 7 bases, and 12 bases separated the two germline ends. This CDR3 contains 13 residues. CDR1 and CDR2 from the germline V gene are ENHRY and SYGVKD. This clone was seen a few times. PCR was performed using 60 Vbeta and 13 Jbeta primers. Profiled with immunoSEQ multiplex PCR; TCRdb holds only in-frame clones, not every one. The profile covers some 170,000 clones, with under 80% appearing a single time and 2% to 2.5% taken by the ten largest. V gene TRBV10-3 combines with J gene TRBJ1-4; D ambiguous. Sequenced material: PBMCs. This TCR derives from a human donor in good health. CDR3 DNA: TGTGCCATCAGAAACGACGGGTTTGAAAAACTGTTTTTT. This sequence encodes CAIRNDGFEKLFF.